This is a list of T cell receptor beta chains from one sample in a study of T cells in Graves' hyperthyroidism and ophthalmopathy. Each CDR3 protein is one row after TCRdb ran MiXCR on the multiplex PCR reads. The data show 300,000 to 400,000 distinct CDR3 sequences, approximately 15% seen once. The sample was blood. Receptors originate from a woman in her thirties with Graves' ophthalmopathy. Both conserved end residues are part of each CDR3. The order of the fields is V gene, D gene, clone size, J gene, CDR3 DNA, CDR3 protein. The D gene is left open where the match is weak. Size is stated for part of the rows, as once, few or many counts, or as a class when the clone is expanded.

v_gene: TRBV30
d_gene: NA
abundance: many
j_gene: TRBJ2-7
CDR3nt: TGTGCCTGGAACGGGGCAGGTTACCCCTACGAGCAGTACTTC
CDR3aa: CAWNGAGYPYEQYF

v_gene: TRBV11-2
d_gene: NA
abundance: many
j_gene: TRBJ2-7
CDR3nt: TGTGCCAGCAGCTTAGCCTTCCTCGCCTACGAGCAGTACTTC
CDR3aa: CASSLAFLAYEQYF

v_gene: TRBV11-3
d_gene: TRBD2
abundance: NA
j_gene: TRBJ2-3
CDR3nt: TGTGCCAGCAGACTGACTAGCGGGGGGCCGGTAGATACGCAGTATTTT
CDR3aa: CASRLTSGGPVDTQYF

v_gene: TRBV10-3
d_gene: NA
abundance: many
j_gene: TRBJ2-5
CDR3nt: TGTGCCATCAGTGAATCCGGGGCTCATCCTGTCCAAGAGACCCAGTACTTC
CDR3aa: CAISESGAHPVQETQYF

v_gene: TRBV12-3/TRBV12-4
d_gene: NA
abundance: many
j_gene: TRBJ2-1
CDR3nt: TGTGCCAGCAGTACGGACAGCTTCAATGAGCAGTTCTTC
CDR3aa: CASSTDSFNEQFF

v_gene: TRBV2
d_gene: TRBD2
abundance: many
j_gene: TRBJ2-3
CDR3nt: TGTGCCAGCAGTGATCGGGGGGATTCAGATACGCAGTATTTT
CDR3aa: CASSDRGDSDTQYF

v_gene: TRBV2
d_gene: NA
abundance: many
j_gene: TRBJ2-7
CDR3nt: TGTGCCAGCAGTGTAAAGGTGTACCTTTACGAGCAGTACTTC
CDR3aa: CASSVKVYLYEQYF

v_gene: TRBV20-1
d_gene: NA
abundance: many
j_gene: TRBJ2-7
CDR3nt: TGCAGTGCTGGTCTTGTCGAGCAGTACTTC
CDR3aa: CSAGLVEQYF

v_gene: TRBV3-1
d_gene: NA
abundance: many
j_gene: TRBJ1-1
CDR3nt: TGTGCCAGCAGCCAAGAGCGGGCGGACACTGAAGCTTTCTTT
CDR3aa: CASSQERADTEAFF

v_gene: TRBV27
d_gene: NA
abundance: NA
j_gene: TRBJ2-1
CDR3nt: TGTGCCAGCAGTTTATCAGCCGAGTCGTGGTACAATGAGCAGTTCTTC
CDR3aa: CASSLSAESWYNEQFF

v_gene: TRBV3-1
d_gene: TRBD1
abundance: many
j_gene: TRBJ2-2
CDR3nt: TGTGCCAGCAGCCATGGGACAGGGCGGAACACCGGGGAGCTGTTTTTT
CDR3aa: CASSHGTGRNTGELFF

v_gene: TRBV7-2
d_gene: TRBD2
abundance: many
j_gene: TRBJ2-5
CDR3nt: TGTGCCAGCAGCTTAAAGTTGGGACTAGCGGGGACTTCGGGAGGAGAGACCCAGTACTTC
CDR3aa: CASSLKLGLAGTSGGETQYF

v_gene: TRBV3-1
d_gene: TRBD1
abundance: NA
j_gene: TRBJ1-1
CDR3nt: TGTGCCAGCAGCCGGACAGGGGATTACACTGAAGCTTTCTTT
CDR3aa: CASSRTGDYTEAFF

v_gene: TRBV20-1
d_gene: NA
abundance: many
j_gene: TRBJ2-5
CDR3nt: TGCAGTGCTCGGGAGACCCAGTACTTC
CDR3aa: CSARETQYF

v_gene: TRBV3-1
d_gene: NA
abundance: many
j_gene: TRBJ2-3
CDR3nt: TGTGCCAGCAGCCTCTGGAATGCGGGCCCGAGGATAGATACGCAGTATTTT
CDR3aa: CASSLWNAGPRIDTQYF

v_gene: TRBV13
d_gene: TRBD2
abundance: few
j_gene: TRBJ2-5
CDR3nt: TGTGCCAGCAGCTCACCCTCCCAGCGGGGGGGGGAGACCCAGTACTTC
CDR3aa: CASSSPSQRGGETQYF

v_gene: TRBV12-3/TRBV12-4
d_gene: TRBD2
abundance: many
j_gene: TRBJ2-3
CDR3nt: TGTGCCAGCAGCCTTGGGACTAGCGGGGTCAGCACAGATACGCAGTATTTT
CDR3aa: CASSLGTSGVSTDTQYF

v_gene: TRBV12-3/TRBV12-4
d_gene: TRBD1
abundance: many
j_gene: TRBJ1-5
CDR3nt: TGTGCCAGCGGTTTGACAGGGCGCAATCAGCCCCAGCATTTT
CDR3aa: CASGLTGRNQPQHF

v_gene: TRBV24-1
d_gene: NA
abundance: few
j_gene: TRBJ2-7
CDR3nt: TGTGCCACCAGTGATTTTCGGCCCATATACGAGCAGTACTTC
CDR3aa: CATSDFRPIYEQYF

v_gene: TRBV28
d_gene: NA
abundance: many
j_gene: TRBJ1-5
CDR3nt: TGTGCCAGCAGTTTTGATCCCCAGCATTTT
CDR3aa: CASSFDPQHF

v_gene: TRBV28
d_gene: TRBD1
abundance: NA
j_gene: TRBJ1-1
CDR3nt: TGTGCCAGCAGTTGGACAGGGCCCTCAAACACTGAAGCTTTCTTT
CDR3aa: CASSWTGPSNTEAFF

v_gene: TRBV20-1
d_gene: TRBD1
abundance: many
j_gene: TRBJ1-5
CDR3nt: TGCAGTGCTTGGACAGGGCCAAGGCAGCCCCAGCATTTT
CDR3aa: CSAWTGPRQPQHF

v_gene: TRBV28
d_gene: TRBD2
abundance: few
j_gene: TRBJ2-4
CDR3nt: TGTGCCAGCAGTCCCCCCGGGACTAACAAAAACATTCAGTACTTC
CDR3aa: CASSPPGTNKNIQYF

v_gene: TRBV6-2/TRBV6-3
d_gene: NA
abundance: many
j_gene: TRBJ1-3
CDR3nt: TGTGCCAGCACCGACCGAGGGACTCTCGGAAACACCATATATTTT
CDR3aa: CASTDRGTLGNTIYF

v_gene: TRBV27
d_gene: NA
abundance: few
j_gene: TRBJ2-5
CDR3nt: TGTGCCACTCGCCGGGTCCGGTTGGGAGAGACCCAGTACTTC
CDR3aa: CATRRVRLGETQYF

v_gene: TRBV6-2/TRBV6-3
d_gene: TRBD1
abundance: few
j_gene: TRBJ1-5
CDR3nt: TGTGCCAGCAGTTACGGGGACAGCCTGGGGAAGCTGAATCAGCCCCAGCATTTT
CDR3aa: CASSYGDSLGKLNQPQHF

v_gene: TRBV6-1
d_gene: TRBD1
abundance: many
j_gene: TRBJ2-7
CDR3nt: TGTGCCAGCGTCTCCAACAGGGGGTACGAGCAGTACTTC
CDR3aa: CASVSNRGYEQYF

v_gene: TRBV18
d_gene: NA
abundance: many
j_gene: TRBJ2-2
CDR3nt: TGTGCCAGCTCACCAGGGACTTTTTCCGGGGAGCTGTTTTTT
CDR3aa: CASSPGTFSGELFF

v_gene: TRBV7-9
d_gene: NA
abundance: NA
j_gene: TRBJ1-5
CDR3nt: TGTGCCAGCAGCTTAGTGGGGACGCGGGGCAATCAGCCCCAGCATTTT
CDR3aa: CASSLVGTRGNQPQHF

v_gene: TRBV28
d_gene: NA
abundance: many
j_gene: TRBJ1-6
CDR3nt: TGTGCCAGCAGTTTATTAGGACCCGCGGGTTCACCCCTCCACTTT
CDR3aa: CASSLLGPAGSPLHF

v_gene: TRBV28
d_gene: NA
abundance: many
j_gene: TRBJ1-5
CDR3nt: TGTGCCAGCACCCCCGGACCGAGCCGTCCGAATCAGCCCCAGCATTTT
CDR3aa: CASTPGPSRPNQPQHF

v_gene: TRBV20-1
d_gene: TRBD1
abundance: NA
j_gene: TRBJ2-1
CDR3nt: TGCAGTGCCGAAAACGGCCCCGGGACAGGCGGCTACAATGAGCAGTTCTTC
CDR3aa: CSAENGPGTGGYNEQFF

v_gene: TRBV11-3
d_gene: NA
abundance: NA
j_gene: TRBJ1-1
CDR3nt: TGTGCCAGCAGCTTAGGGGAGGTGGGTACGGCTTTCTTT
CDR3aa: CASSLGEVGTAFF

v_gene: TRBV11-2
d_gene: NA
abundance: few
j_gene: TRBJ1-2
CDR3nt: TGTGCCAGCGGCTCAGAATACCAGGGGAGTAACTATGGCTACACCTTC
CDR3aa: CASGSEYQGSNYGYTF

v_gene: TRBV6-1
d_gene: TRBD1
abundance: many
j_gene: TRBJ2-2
CDR3nt: TGTGCCAGCAGTCACGCTCCCGCAGGGGGTACCGGGGAGCTGTTTTTT
CDR3aa: CASSHAPAGGTGELFF

v_gene: TRBV6-1
d_gene: TRBD2
abundance: few
j_gene: TRBJ2-3
CDR3nt: TGTGCCAGCTCCGGGACTAGCGGGGTTAATTTCACAGATACGCAGTATTTT
CDR3aa: CASSGTSGVNFTDTQYF

v_gene: TRBV18
d_gene: NA
abundance: many
j_gene: TRBJ2-3
CDR3nt: TGTGCCAGCTCAACCACCCCACTATACACAGATACGCAGTATTTT
CDR3aa: CASSTTPLYTDTQYF

v_gene: TRBV20-1
d_gene: NA
abundance: many
j_gene: TRBJ2-7
CDR3nt: TGCAGTGTTCTTCAACCTGCGGTTGGCGAGCAGTACTTC
CDR3aa: CSVLQPAVGEQYF

v_gene: TRBV2
d_gene: NA
abundance: NA
j_gene: TRBJ1-6
CDR3nt: TGTGCCAGCAGTTACAGGGTTTTGTCCTATAATTCACCCCTCCACTTT
CDR3aa: CASSYRVLSYNSPLHF

v_gene: TRBV2
d_gene: NA
abundance: many
j_gene: TRBJ1-2
CDR3nt: TGTGCCAGCATTAGACAAAACTATGGCTACACCTTC
CDR3aa: CASIRQNYGYTF

v_gene: TRBV7-8
d_gene: NA
abundance: NA
j_gene: TRBJ1-6
CDR3nt: TGTGCCAGCAGCTCTGAGGGGGGCTTTTCACCCCTCCACTTT
CDR3aa: CASSSEGGFSPLHF

v_gene: TRBV9
d_gene: NA
abundance: few
j_gene: TRBJ2-1
CDR3nt: TGTGCCAGCAGCGTAGAACAGGCACCTTACAATGAGCAGTTCTTC
CDR3aa: CASSVEQAPYNEQFF

v_gene: TRBV7-9
d_gene: TRBD1
abundance: many
j_gene: TRBJ1-2
CDR3nt: TGTGCCAGCAGACAGGACAGGACCAATAACTATGGCTACACCTTC
CDR3aa: CASRQDRTNNYGYTF

v_gene: TRBV20-1
d_gene: NA
abundance: many
j_gene: TRBJ2-1
CDR3nt: TGCAGTGCGCTCCCCCGGGCCCTTACCTCCTACAATGAGCAGTTCTTC
CDR3aa: CSALPRALTSYNEQFF

v_gene: TRBV20-1
d_gene: TRBD2
abundance: many
j_gene: TRBJ2-3
CDR3nt: TGCAGTGCTCCGGCGGCTAGCGGGGGGGCCTTCACAGATACGCAGTATTTT
CDR3aa: CSAPAASGGAFTDTQYF